This T cell receptor (beta chain) was profiled in a study of blood T cell repertoires in COVID-19. Methods used by the authors: How many nucleated cells were present was estimated from reference gene primer amplification. The assay was immunoSEQ multiplex PCR, and TCRdb's table has in-frame clones only and misses some. That table gives V, J and clone size, and the DNA gave D and trimming. The sample includes around 430,000 clones, about nine tenths of them seen just once. Seattle patients were enrolled during active infection and followed longitudinally. The V end was cut by 6 bases, the J end by 0 bases, with 14 bases between. The CDR3 sequence is 15 residues long. Germline V gene data show CDR1 as SNHLY and CDR2 as FYNNEI.

Sequencing input: peripheral blood. The chain uses TRBV2 and TRBJ1-1; D is ambiguous. The receptor comes from a woman in her fifties or sixties with COVID-19, enrolled during active disease. The CDR3 reads CASSPRREMNTEAFF. The CDR3 nucleotides are TGTGCCAGCAGCCCCCGGAGGGAAATGAACACTGAAGCTTTCTTT. Drawing the rest from reference TRBV2 and TRBJ1-1, the complete variable domain is EPEVTQTPSHQVTQMGQEVILRCVPISNHLYFYWYRQILGQKVEFLVSFYNNEISEKSEIFDDQFSVERPDGSNFTLKIRSTKLEDSAMYFCASSPRREMNTEAFFGQGTRLTVV.